Listed below are T cell receptor beta chains from one sample, sequenced in a study of blood T cell repertoires in COVID-19. The protocol was immunoSEQ multiplex PCR, while the TCRdb copy is restricted to in-frame clones and leaves out a portion. The sample yields about 300,000 clones, about 88% seen once. Sequencing input: peripheral blood. These receptors were taken from a man aged 70-80 years with acute or convalescent COVID-19. The CDR3 runs from the conserved cysteine through the conserved F or W. The D gene is left open where the match is weak. The size entry is marked missing in some rows and otherwise reads once, few, many or a size class.

j_gene | v_gene | d_gene | abundance | CDR3nt | CDR3aa
TRBJ1-1 | TRBV5-1 | TRBD1 | - | TGCGCCAGCAGCTTGGATGATACAGGGGGCATATTGAACACTGAAGCTTTCTTT | CASSLDDTGGILNTEAFF
TRBJ2-3 | TRBV5-4 | - | - | TGTGCCAGCAGGGGTTTAGCGGATACAGATACGCAGTATTTT | CASRGLADTDTQYF
TRBJ2-1 | TRBV29-1 | - | - | TGCAGCGTTGTAGGGGGGAGGGCCCAGTCCTACAATGAGCAGTTCTTC | CSVVGGRAQSYNEQFF
TRBJ1-4 | TRBV7-9 | TRBD1 | once | TGTGCCAGCAGCTCAAGCTCCGGGACAGGGGACGAAAAACTGTTTTTT | CASSSSSGTGDEKLFF
TRBJ2-7 | TRBV7-6 | TRBD2 | - | TGTGCCAGCAGCTTAGCCCCCGGGACTAGCGGGGGGGCTGGGTCCTACGAGCAGTACTTC | CASSLAPGTSGGAGSYEQYF
TRBJ1-6 | TRBV7-8 | - | once | TGTGCCAGCAGCTTAGCGCGGGGGGGGGCGGCTTCACCCCTCCACTTT | CASSLARGGAASPLHF
TRBJ1-2 | TRBV6-5 | TRBD1 | - | TGTGCCAGCAGACGGACAGGGAGTTATGGCTACACCTTC | CASRRTGSYGYTF
TRBJ1-6 | TRBV5-4 | TRBD1 | - | TGTGCCAGCAGCCGGGACAGGACTAATTCACCCCTCCACTTT | CASSRDRTNSPLHF
TRBJ1-1 | TRBV5-1 | TRBD1 | - | TGCGCCAGCAGCTTGGCACCCCAGGACGACAGGGGAGAAACTGAAGCTTTCTTT | CASSLAPQDDRGETEAFF
TRBJ1-1 | TRBV2 | - | - | TGTGCCAGCAGTCCCAACTTGAACACTGAAGCTTTCTTT | CASSPNLNTEAFF
TRBJ1-4 | TRBV6-5 | - | - | TGTGCCAGCAGTATCGGTTCGGGGTCGCTTGAAAAACTGTTTTTT | CASSIGSGSLEKLFF
TRBJ2-7 | TRBV4-3 | - | - | TGCGCCAGCAGCCAAGATCTCCAGGGTACGGAAAAGTACTTC | CASSQDLQGTEKYF
TRBJ2-1 | TRBV9 | TRBD2 | - | TGTGCCAGCAGCGTAGGATCTAGCGGGCTCAATGAGCAGTTCTTC | CASSVGSSGLNEQFF
TRBJ2-1 | TRBV28 | TRBD1 | - | TGTGCCAGCAGTCGACAGGGCGGTCTGGATGAGCAGTTCTTC | CASSRQGGLDEQFF
TRBJ2-3 | TRBV10-3 | TRBD1 | - | TGTGCCATCAAAGAGACAGGGGGTCTAGATACGCAGTATTTT | CAIKETGGLDTQYF
TRBJ1-1 | TRBV6-1 | - | - | TGTGCCAGCAGTGAAAGACCGGGAATGAACACTGAAGCTTTCTTT | CASSERPGMNTEAFF
TRBJ1-4 | TRBV30 | - | - | TGTGCCTGGAGTGGGGGAGGGAGGGGTGAAAAACTGTTTTTT | CAWSGGGRGEKLFF
TRBJ1-2 | TRBV19 | TRBD1 | - | TGTGCCAGTAGTCCCGGTCCGGGACAGGCATATGGCTACACCTTC | CASSPGPGQAYGYTF
TRBJ1-1 | TRBV10-3 | - | - | TGTGCCATCAGTGAGTCTGGGGCCCGGAACACTGAAGCTTTCTTT | CAISESGARNTEAFF
TRBJ2-2 | TRBV4-3 | - | - | TGCGCCAGCAGCCAACATCCGGGACAGAACACCGGGGAGCTGTTTTTT | CASSQHPGQNTGELFF
TRBJ1-6 | TRBV5-1 | TRBD1 | once | TGCGCCAGCAGCTTGGGGACAGGGAAGGATTCACCCCTCCACTTT | CASSLGTGKDSPLHF
TRBJ2-7 | TRBV24-1 | - | - | TGTGCCACCAGTGATTTTACCGGTTCCGCCTACGAGCAGTACTTC | CATSDFTGSAYEQYF
TRBJ2-1 | TRBV7-9 | - | - | TGTGCCAGCAGCTTAAGTCAGCGGACCACGGGTGAGCAGTTCTTC | CASSLSQRTTGEQFF
TRBJ1-2 | TRBV3-1/TRBV3-2 | - | - | TGTGCCAGCAGCCAAGAGGCCGGGGGTCTTTATGGCTACACCTTC | CASSQEAGGLYGYTF
TRBJ1-2 | TRBV18 | - | once | TGTGCCAGCTCACCACTGGGAGAGGGTGGCTACACCTTC | CASSPLGEGGYTF
TRBJ2-3 | TRBV18 | TRBD1 | - | TGTGCCAGCTCACCAGGGACAGGCACAGATACGCAGTATTTT | CASSPGTGTDTQYF
TRBJ1-1 | TRBV28 | - | - | TGTGCCAGCAAAACAGGGAGCCCTGAAGCTTTCTTT | CASKTGSPEAFF
TRBJ2-5 | TRBV29-1 | - | once | TGCAGCGTTGACCGAGGGTTGGAGACCCAGTACTTC | CSVDRGLETQYF
TRBJ1-2 | TRBV12-3/TRBV12-4 | - | - | TGTGCCAGCAGCCCCCACGGGGATGGCTACACCTTC | CASSPHGDGYTF
TRBJ2-5 | TRBV6-2/TRBV6-3 | TRBD1 | - | TGTGCCAGCAGTTACCCGGGACAGGGGCATTTCACGACCCAGTACTTC | CASSYPGQGHFTTQYF
TRBJ1-1 | TRBV6-5 | TRBD1 | - | TGTGCCAGCAGTTTACTGACAGGGAGGACTGAAGCTTTCTTT | CASSLLTGRTEAFF
TRBJ2-3 | TRBV10-3 | - | - | TGTGCCATCAGTGGTCGGGGGGACAACACAGATACGCAGTATTTT | CAISGRGDNTDTQYF